This T cell receptor (beta chain) derives from a study of T cell changes during pregnancy in multiple sclerosis. The table came from immunoSEQ multiplex PCR; TCRdb's copy has only in-frame clones and leaves some out. The sample lists tens of thousands of clones, roughly 92% seen once, with 3.7% in the top ten. This clone was recorded only once. This CDR3 is built from 17 residues. The germline V gene has CDR1 KGHSH and CDR2 LQKENI. V lost 3 bases to trimming and J lost 0 bases, with 15 bases between them. This clonotype was obtained from a female donor in good health, enrolled as a control in a pregnancy study. Sequenced material: peripheral blood, taken after pregnancy. The chain links TRBV18 to TRBJ2-1; perhaps TRBD2 as D (5 bases). The CDR3, as DNA: TGTGCCAGCTCACCTCCCGGGAAGTTTTACTCCTACAATGAGCAGTTCTTC. This encodes CASSPPGKFYSYNEQFF.